This entry concerns a single T cell receptor (beta chain). Its antigen remains undetermined. No qualities accompany the bases; no much larger clone lies one base away. These data belong to a study of T cell changes during pregnancy in multiple sclerosis (dated by TCRdb to the late 2010s). Looking at the study overall: The study examined how the T cell repertoire changed over the course of pregnancy in women with multiple sclerosis.

Library method: the immunoSEQ multiplex PCR assay. Drawn from immuneACCESS, this table holds only the in-frame rearrangements with V and J called that TCRdb kept. Clones are partly lost; checked studies trace under half to an unresolved V gene and leave the rest unexplained. This sample lists around 52,000 clones; approximately 90% were detected once. Approximately 5% of the sample rests with the top ten. CDR3 length: 16 amino acids, cysteine to phenylalanine. This entry keeps only the CDR3 DNA: 48 bases, framed from base 1. Looking up the germline V gene yields CDR1 SGHAT and CDR2 FQNNGV. The junction shows trimming of 0 bases on V and 4 bases on J, plus 14 bases between the germline ends.

The specimen was peripheral blood from another person, used as feeder cells. This TCR was recovered from a human donor whose cells served as feeder cells for cultures in a pregnancy study. The V and J segments used are TRBV11-2 and TRBJ2-3, with the D gene possibly TRBD1 or TRBD2, each one fitting 5 bases. The CDR3 amino acid sequence is: CASSLDNFGAADTQYF. The DNA is as follows: TGTGCCAGCAGCTTAGACAACTTCGGGGCGGCAGATACGCAGTATTTT. Supplemented by the reference TRBV11-2 and TRBJ2-3 proteins around the CDR3, the complete variable domain is EAGVAQSPRYKIIEKRQSVAFWCNPISGHATLYWYQQILGQGPKLLIQFQNNGVVDDSQLPKDRFSAERLKGVDSTLKIQPAKLEDSAVYLCASSLDNFGAADTQYFGPGTRLTVL.